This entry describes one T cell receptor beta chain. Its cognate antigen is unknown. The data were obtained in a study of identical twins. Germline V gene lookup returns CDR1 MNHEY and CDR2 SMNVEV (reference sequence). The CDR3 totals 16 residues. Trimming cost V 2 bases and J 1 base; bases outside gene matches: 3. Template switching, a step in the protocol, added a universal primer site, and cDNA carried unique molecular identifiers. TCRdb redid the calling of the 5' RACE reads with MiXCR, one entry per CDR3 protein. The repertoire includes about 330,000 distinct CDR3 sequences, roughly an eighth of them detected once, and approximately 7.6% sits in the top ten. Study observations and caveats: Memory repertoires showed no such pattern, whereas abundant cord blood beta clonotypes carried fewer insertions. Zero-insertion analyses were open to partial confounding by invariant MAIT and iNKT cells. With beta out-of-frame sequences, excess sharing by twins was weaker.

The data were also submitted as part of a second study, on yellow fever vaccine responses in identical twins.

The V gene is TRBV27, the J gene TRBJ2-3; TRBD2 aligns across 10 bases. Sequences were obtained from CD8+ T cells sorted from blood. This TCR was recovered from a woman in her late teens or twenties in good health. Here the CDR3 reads CASSLLTSGGTDTQYF. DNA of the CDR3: TGTGCCAGCAGTTTACTTACTAGCGGGGGCACAGATACGCAGTATTTT.